One and the same sample provided the 30 T cell receptor beta chains below, sequenced in a study of blood T cell repertoires in COVID-19. Measured with immunoSEQ multiplex PCR; TCRdb has only the in-frame clones, and not every one. The sample carries roughly 150,000 clones, 84% recorded once. The material sequenced was peripheral blood. All receptors derive from an older man with active or convalescent COVID-19.

The chain recombines TRBV28 with TRBJ2-1; 11 bases fit TRBD2. Germline values: CDR1 MDHEN, CDR2 SYDVKM. V dropped 9 bases and J dropped 7; count of bases not matched to a gene: 8. The CDR3 contains 14 residues. CDR3 sequence: CASILAGVRNEQFF. In nucleotides, the CDR3 is TGTGCCAGTATACTAGCGGGAGTACGTAATGAGCAGTTCTTC.

V and J are TRBV18 and TRBJ1-5; no reliable D call. The CDR3 contains 15 residues. In germline, CDR1 is KGHSH, CDR2 LQKENI. The V and J ends lost 6 bases and 0 bases respectively, with 12 bases between them. As DNA, the CDR3 is TGTGCCAGCTCTCGAGCCCTAAATAGCAATCAGCCCCAGCATTTT. Protein sequence: CASSRALNSNQPQHF. Combining the CDR3 with reference TRBV18 and TRBJ1-5 gives the whole variable domain NAGVMQNPRHLVRRRGQEARLRCSPMKGHSHVYWYRQLPEEGLKFMVYLQKENIIDESGMPKERFSAEFPKEGPSILRIQQVVRGDSAAYFCASSRALNSNQPQHFGDGTRLSIL.

This chain joins TRBV27 and TRBJ2-7, with 7 bases matching TRBD1. Germline V lookup: CDR1 MNHEY, CDR2 SMNVEV (reference sequence). The CDR3 extends over 15 amino acids. Germline trimming cut 7 bases from V and 3 bases from J; bases unmatched to any gene: 12. This CDR3 reads CASTSEQGTDYEQYF. The CDR3 coding sequence is TGTGCCAGCACCTCTGAACAGGGGACCGACTACGAGCAGTACTTC.

The chain joins TRBV11-2 to TRBJ1-2, with TRBD1 as a possible D gene (6 bases). Between the trimmed V and J ends, which lost 4 bases and 2 bases, there was a span of 14 bases. Germline-derived CDR1 and CDR2 are SGHAT and FQNNGV. The CDR3 is 15 residues long. CDR3 nucleotide sequence: TGTGCCAGCAGCTCGGGACATACAAGCAACTATGGCTACACCTTC. The encoded protein is CASSSGHTSNYGYTF.

The CDR3 is CASSRQGTNEKLFF. The CDR3 DNA sequence: TGTGCCAGCAGTCGACAGGGAACTAATGAAAAACTGTTTTTT. This sequence joins TRBV6-5 and TRBJ1-4, with 7 bases lining up with TRBD1. With V trimmed by 5 bases and J by 1 base, 1 base remained unmatched. CDR3 length: 14 amino acids. Germline CDR1 and CDR2: MNHEY and SVGAGI.

The chain has TRBV18 and TRBJ2-3; 8 bases line up with TRBD1. The germline V gene encodes CDR1 KGHSH and CDR2 LQKENI. J lost 2 bases, V lost 2 bases, and 6 bases had no gene match. CDR3 length equals 16 residues. CDR3 sequence: CASSPGMTGVTDTQYF. As DNA, the CDR3 is TGTGCCAGCTCACCAGGAATGACAGGGGTCACAGATACGCAGTATTTT. The entire variable domain, with the rest obtained from reference TRBV18 and TRBJ2-3, is as follows: NAGVMQNPRHLVRRRGQEARLRCSPMKGHSHVYWYRQLPEEGLKFMVYLQKENIIDESGMPKERFSAEFPKEGPSILRIQQVVRGDSAAYFCASSPGMTGVTDTQYFGPGTRLTVL.

This clone was seen more than once but under ten times. This chain joins TRBV6-5 and TRBJ1-2, with a weak D call TRBD1 (6 bases). The CDR3 is 13 residues long. CDR1 MNHEY and CDR2 SVGAGI come from the germline V gene. The V gene lost 5 bases and the J gene lost 2 bases, with 9 bases spanning the gap. The CDR3 bases are TGTGCCAGCAGTCGCGACAGGAACTATGGCTACACCTTC. It specifies CASSRDRNYGYTF.

V and J are TRBV3-1 (or the pseudogene TRBV3-2) and TRBJ2-2, with TRBD2 matching over 8 bases. V shed 3 bases and J 6 bases; nucleotides not matched to a gene: 6. The germline gives CDR1 LGHDT, CDR2 YNNKEL (reference sequence). The CDR3 is 15 residues long. The CDR3 DNA reads TGTGCCAGCAGCCAGTTCGCGGGAGGACCCGGGGAGCTGTTTTTT. Protein product: CASSQFAGGPGELFF.

V is TRBV24-1 and J is TRBJ1-3; D not resolved. V lost 3 bases and J lost 0, with 8 bases in between. Germline assignment: CDR1 KGHDR and CDR2 SFDVKD. The CDR3 length is 15 residues. This CDR3 is CATSDGGTSGNTIYF. The CDR3 coding sequence is TGTGCCACCAGTGATGGAGGCACCTCTGGAAACACCATATATTTT.

The CDR3 DNA sequence: TGTGCCAGCAGCCCTTTGCAGGGGACTAGCCCGTTCTTC. Translated, it gives CASSPLQGTSPFF. This chain links TRBV7-9 with TRBJ2-1; 9 bases map to TRBD2. V dropped 5 bases and J dropped 15; count of bases not matched to a gene: 11. Germline CDR1 SEHNR, CDR2 FQNEAQ (reference sequence). This CDR3 is 13 amino acids long.

This sequence joins TRBV5-4 and TRBJ1-1; TRBD1 aligns across 8 bases. V gave up 5 bases and J gave up 7 bases; unmatched junction bases: 4. The CDR3 contains 12 residues. The germline gives CDR1 SGHNT, CDR2 YYREEE (reference sequence). The CDR3 is CASRTDRGEAFF. The CDR3, as DNA: TGTGCCAGCAGAACTGACAGGGGTGAAGCTTTCTTT.

This rearrangement joins TRBV19 to TRBJ1-6; D is perhaps TRBD1 (6 bases). Germline values: CDR1 LNHDA, CDR2 SQIVND (reference sequence). Trimming took 4 bases from V and 10 from J, leaving 11 bases between them. The CDR3 sequence is 13 residues long. CDR3 loop: CASSTGGRSPLHF. The DNA for the CDR3 is TGTGCCAGTAGTACGGGGGGCCGGTCACCCCTCCACTTT.

The chain links TRBV19 to TRBJ2-2; 12 nucleotides line up with TRBD1. Trimming cost V 2 bases and J 0 bases; bases outside gene matches: 4. This CDR3 is 18 amino acids long. The germline V gene has CDR1 LNHDA and CDR2 SQIVND (reference sequence). Here the CDR3 reads CASSIWDRGLTNTGELFF. The CDR3 coding sequence is TGTGCCAGTAGTATATGGGACAGGGGGCTCACGAACACCGGGGAGCTGTTTTTT.

For this clone: The junction does not match germline at one end; this may be a read error. V and J are TRBV28 and TRBJ1-1, with 10 bases fitting TRBD1. The CDR3 runs 17 residues. Germline values: CDR1 MDHEN, CDR2 SYDVKM. CDR3 DNA sequence: TGTGCCAGCATCTCACCCTCAGCCGGGACAGGGGCCGCGTGGGGGGTCTTT. The encoded protein is CASISPSAGTGAAWGVF.

J is TRBJ1-1 and V is TRBV6-6; D possibly corresponds to TRBD1 (6 bases). The germline CDR1 and CDR2 sequences are MNHNY and SVGAGI (reference sequence). There are 16 residues in the CDR3. The germline V and J ends were trimmed by 4 bases and 1 base, with 16 bases remaining between them. The CDR3 bases are TGTGCCAGCAGTTTCGGCAGGGGAAGACGGAACACTGAAGCTTTCTTT. Amino acid sequence: CASSFGRGRRNTEAFF.

This chain connects TRBV11-3 to TRBJ2-1, with TRBD2 as a possible D gene (5 bases). The germline V and J ends were trimmed by 5 bases and 3 bases, with 14 bases remaining between them. Germline V lookup: CDR1 SGHNT, CDR2 YENEEA. The CDR3 consists of 15 residues. CDR3 DNA: TGTGCCAGCAGCCCCGGAGGAGCCCGCTACAATGAGCAGTTCTTC. Translating gives CASSPGGARYNEQFF.

The chain links TRBV6-4 to TRBJ1-5; no clear D gene. With 3 bases removed from V and 6 bases from J, the gap between germline ends came to 12 bases. Germline CDR1 and CDR2: MRHNA and SNTAGT. The CDR3 length is 14 residues. CDR3 residues: CASSEERDFQPQHF. DNA of the CDR3: TGTGCCAGCAGTGAAGAACGGGATTTTCAGCCCCAGCATTTT.

The V gene is TRBV24-1, the J gene TRBJ1-5; D not certain. This CDR3 is 13 amino acids long. Trimming took 4 bases from V and 0 from J, leaving 3 bases between them. CDR1 KGHDR and CDR2 SFDVKD come from the germline V gene. The CDR3 is CATSDGSNQPQHF. DNA for the CDR3: TGTGCCACCAGTGACGGTAGCAATCAGCCCCAGCATTTT.

The rearrangement uses TRBV2 and TRBJ1-1, with D possibly TRBD1 on 5 matching bases. V was clipped by 2 bases and J by 3 bases, with 13 bases between them. CDR3 length: 15 residues. From germline, CDR1 is SNHLY and CDR2 FYNNEI. The CDR3 sequence: CASSELQGTYTEAFF. The CDR3 bases are TGTGCCAGCAGTGAACTCCAGGGAACGTACACTGAAGCTTTCTTT. Together with reference TRBV2 and TRBJ1-1, the CDR3 gives the full variable domain: EPEVTQTPSHQVTQMGQEVILRCVPISNHLYFYWYRQILGQKVEFLVSFYNNEISEKSEIFDDQFSVERPDGSNFTLKIRSTKLEDSAMYFCASSELQGTYTEAFFGQGTRLTVV.

This clone appeared a few times. The V call is TRBV4-3, the J call TRBJ1-6, with 9 bases fitting TRBD1. The CDR3 totals 17 residues. Germline loops: CDR1 LGHNA, CDR2 YSLEER. The V and J ends lost 0 bases and 9 bases, in that order; junction bases with no gene match: 9. The CDR3 here is CASSQDSRTGAGSPLHF. CDR3 nucleotide sequence: TGCGCCAGCAGCCAAGATTCCCGGACAGGGGCCGGTTCACCCCTCCACTTT.

This clone was seen once. V usage is TRBV2 and J usage is TRBJ2-7; unclear D gene. From germline, CDR1 is SNHLY and CDR2 FYNNEI. This CDR3 is built from 14 residues. Trimming left V 3 bases short and J 2 bases short, with 11 bases between. As DNA, the CDR3 is TGTGCCAGCAGTGATGGCAGAAACCCCTACGAGCAGTACTTC. It translates to CASSDGRNPYEQYF. Using reference TRBV2 and TRBJ2-7 for the parts outside the CDR3, the full variable domain is EPEVTQTPSHQVTQMGQEVILRCVPISNHLYFYWYRQILGQKVEFLVSFYNNEISEKSEIFDDQFSVERPDGSNFTLKIRSTKLEDSAMYFCASSDGRNPYEQYFGPGTRLTVT.

The table lists this clone with a few counts. The chain has TRBV9 and TRBJ2-7; TRBD2 matches 8 bases. Germline CDR1 is SGDLS and CDR2 is YYNGEE. Trimming cost V 2 bases and J 3 bases; bases outside gene matches: 7. The CDR3 has 15 residues. The CDR3 nucleotides are TGTGCCAGCAGCGTCGGGGCTAGCGGGCTCTACGAGCAGTACTTC. It yields the protein CASSVGASGLYEQYF.

The chain is built from TRBV18 and TRBJ2-2; TRBD1 aligns across 8 bases. Trimming took 6 bases from V and 4 from J; bases not matched to a gene: 10. CDR3 size: 16 residues. Germline V gene data show CDR1 as KGHSH and CDR2 as LQKENI. CDR3 region: CASSPSGGLSTGELFF. CDR3 coding DNA: TGTGCCAGCTCGCCGTCAGGGGGCTTGAGCACCGGGGAGCTGTTTTTT.

The rearrangement links TRBV27 to TRBJ2-1; 9 bases match TRBD2. Unmatched junction bases numbered 6, after V lost 3 bases and J lost 0 bases. Germline loops: CDR1 MNHEY, CDR2 SMNVEV (reference sequence). The CDR3 consists of 17 residues. Here the CDR3 DNA reads TGTGCCAGCAGTTTGGGGCTAGCGGGGACCTCCTACAATGAGCAGTTCTTC. It translates to CASSLGLAGTSYNEQFF.

This chain joins TRBV27 and TRBJ1-5, with D unresolved. V shed 5 bases and J shed 2 bases, with 22 bases lying between them. CDR3 length: 18 residues. CDR1 and CDR2 from the germline V gene are MNHEY and SMNVEV (reference sequence). The CDR3 region is CASSPDGRQLLGNQPQHF. CDR3 bases: TGTGCCAGCAGTCCTGATGGGAGACAACTTTTGGGCAATCAGCCCCAGCATTTT.

As DNA, the CDR3 is TGTGCCATCGTGACGCCCGGAGGGCACACTGAAGCTTTCTTT. This translates into CAIVTPGGHTEAFF. The chain links TRBV28 to TRBJ1-1; the D is unclear. The CDR3 runs to 14 residues. CDR1 is MDHEN, CDR2 SYDVKM, per germline. V dropped 10 bases and J dropped 3 bases, with 18 bases sitting between them.

The sample holds a few counts of this clone. V usage is TRBV3-1 (or the pseudogene TRBV3-2) and J usage is TRBJ2-4, with TRBD1 matching over 8 bases. Germline V CDR1 and CDR2: LGHDT, YNNKEL (reference sequence). V trimming: 4 bases; J trimming: 2 bases; junction bases outside the gene matches: 1. CDR3 length: 14 residues. CDR3: CASSPRGPKNIQYF. The CDR3 DNA is TGTGCCAGCAGCCCCAGGGGGCCCAAAAACATTCAGTACTTC.

The chain uses TRBV7-2 and TRBJ1-5; D may be TRBD1 (6 bases). Germline V gene data show CDR1 as SGHTA and CDR2 as FQGNSA. CDR3 length: 15 residues. V dropped 5 bases and J dropped 3 bases, with 14 bases sitting between them. CDR3 nucleotide sequence: TGTGCCAGCAGCCCAGCGGGGGCATACAATCAGCCCCAGCATTTT. As protein: CASSPAGAYNQPQHF.

The chain has TRBV6-5 and TRBJ1-4; D gene unclear. The CDR3 is 14 residues long. Germline lookup yields CDR1 MNHEY and CDR2 SVGAGI. Trimming took off 0 bases at V and 7 bases at J, with 9 bases between the two ends. This CDR3 is CASSYSVFSEKLFF. The CDR3, as DNA: TGTGCCAGCAGTTACTCGGTATTTAGTGAAAAACTGTTTTTT.

As to this clone: The DNA is left out, because the CDR3 cannot be placed on it with certainty; the CDR3 is given as TCRdb lists it. The chain combines TRBV21-1 with TRBJ2-2; whether TRBD2, the table's D call, matches the DNA was not checked. TRBV21-1 is tagged as a pseudogene. The CDR3 spans 17 amino acids, including both terminal residues. CDR3 in amino acids: CATRAGVAGGNTGELFF.